This T cell receptor (beta chain) was documented in a study of blood T cell repertoires in COVID-19 (dated by TCRdb to the early 2020s). Study-wide context: The collaborator samples originated in the United States, Italy and Spain and spanned the acute and convalescent phases of COVID-19. The material from the prospective study consisted of cDNA or gDNA derived from T cells, B-cell-depleted T cells, or PBMCs. The dataset comprised deeply sampled blood TCRbeta repertoires from subjects exposed to, actively infected with, or recovered from COVID-19. The repertoires were released in a freely available public database intended as a resource for research on the immune response to SARS-CoV-2. Samples were obtained from the ongoing ImmuneRACE study (first 160 participants) and from over 1,000 subjects provided by 6 global collaborators. A de-identified subject ID, COVID-19 status, age in years and sex were almost always included in the sample metadata. Where available, HLA class I and class II types were obtained from metadata supplied by the sample provider rather than from assay-based typing.

Each collaborating institution followed its own protocols to collect whole blood in K2EDTA tubes. Collaborator samples were shipped for TCRbeta analysis as frozen whole blood, isolated PBMCs, or DNA extracted from either sample type. As concerns this clone: Its antigen is still unknown. No much larger clone is present one base from it, and per-base qualities are unavailable.

What the study reported, not specific to this receptor: Clinical and demographic metadata were provided uncurated, with the amount varying by source and participant.

TCRbeta CDR3 regions were amplified from genomic DNA by means of the immunoSEQ Assay, a bias-controlled multiplex PCR. The source study handled its data this way. The number of nucleated cells in each sample was estimated from the amplification of reference gene primers within the assay. To quantify the absolute abundance of each unique TCRbeta CDR3 rearrangement, sequence reads were collapsed and filtered. Productive Simpson clonality was computed per sample as the square root of Simpson's diversity index over productive rearrangements. The source is immuneACCESS, and TCRdb retained only in-frame sequences with V and J called. Part of the clones is not carried over; for the studies checked, unresolved V genes explain less than half of this, and the remainder is unexplained. D and trimming were read from the DNA, whereas the V and J calls and clone size are those reported in that table. The sample includes about 80,000 clones, with around nine tenths observed a single time. The ten largest clones represent around 8% of the sample.

This clonotype was obtained from a man aged 25-45 years with acute or convalescent COVID-19. Sequencing was performed on peripheral blood.

The CDR3 corresponds to CASTSASSYNEQFF. The sequence in DNA is TGTGCCAGTACTTCTGCGAGCTCCTACAATGAGCAGTTCTTC. The sequence is built from TRBV28 and TRBJ2-1; a confident D gene designation cannot be given. Cut back by 9 bases and 0 bases, the V and J ends lie 12 bases apart. Based on the germline V gene, the CDR1 and CDR2 sequences are MDHEN and SYDVKM. The cysteine opens and the phenylalanine closes a CDR3 of 14 amino acids. Only CDR3 DNA is held: 42 bases, read in frame from base 1.